This T cell receptor beta chain was sequenced during a study of T-cell memory formation after mild COVID-19. J was trimmed by 3 bases and V by 7 bases; bases with no gene match: 10. The CDR3 is 16 residues long. Germline V gives CDR1 SNHLY, CDR2 FYNNEI. Study-level results: Day 37-peaking second-wave clones had unconfirmed SARS-CoV-2 specificity. CD8+ contracting clones occupied EMRA, while CD4+ ones occupied mainly CM and EM. Clones that contracted from day 15 to 85 had balanced CD4/CD8; later expanders were CD4+ biased.

Amplification by 5'RACE using constant-segment primers produced TCR alpha and TCR beta cDNA libraries that carried sample barcodes and UMIs. From the 5' RACE reads, TCRdb called clonotypes with MiXCR, one entry per CDR3 protein. The sample has 550,000 to 600,000 distinct CDR3 sequences; 20% to 25% are singletons. A remark on this clonotype: Antigen specificity is unknown.

Source material: PBMCs or a T cell subset sorted from them (not recorded which). The chain links TRBV2 to TRBJ1-2; 11 bases map to TRBD1. The receptor was isolated from an adult woman who had mild COVID-19 (a few samples of this study predate the infection). Cell type and time point are not known. The CDR3 nucleotides read TGTGCCAGCACAACAGGACAGGGGGCGGTCGACTATGGCTACACCTTC. It encodes CASTTGQGAVDYGYTF.